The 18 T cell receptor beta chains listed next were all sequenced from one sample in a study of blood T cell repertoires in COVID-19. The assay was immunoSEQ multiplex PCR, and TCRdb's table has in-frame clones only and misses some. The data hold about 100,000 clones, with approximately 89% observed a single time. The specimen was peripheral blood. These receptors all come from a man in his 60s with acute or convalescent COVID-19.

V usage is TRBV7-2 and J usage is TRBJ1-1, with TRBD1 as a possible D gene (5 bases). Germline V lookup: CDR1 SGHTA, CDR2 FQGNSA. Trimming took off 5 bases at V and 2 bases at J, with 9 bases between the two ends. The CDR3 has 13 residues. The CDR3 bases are TGTGCCAGCAGCCCCAGGACAAACACTGAAGCTTTCTTT. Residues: CASSPRTNTEAFF.

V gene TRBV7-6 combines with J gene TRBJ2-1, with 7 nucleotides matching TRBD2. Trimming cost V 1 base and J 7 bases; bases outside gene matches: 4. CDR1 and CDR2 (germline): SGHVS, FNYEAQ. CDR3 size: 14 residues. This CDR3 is CASSLGAGANEQFF. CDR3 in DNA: TGTGCCAGCAGCTTAGGGGCGGGAGCAAATGAGCAGTTCTTC.

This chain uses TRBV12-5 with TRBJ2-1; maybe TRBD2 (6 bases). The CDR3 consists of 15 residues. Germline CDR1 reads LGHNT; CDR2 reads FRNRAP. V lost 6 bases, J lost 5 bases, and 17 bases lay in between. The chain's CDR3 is CASGQTGLINNEQFF. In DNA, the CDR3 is TGTGCTAGTGGCCAAACGGGACTGATAAACAATGAGCAGTTCTTC.

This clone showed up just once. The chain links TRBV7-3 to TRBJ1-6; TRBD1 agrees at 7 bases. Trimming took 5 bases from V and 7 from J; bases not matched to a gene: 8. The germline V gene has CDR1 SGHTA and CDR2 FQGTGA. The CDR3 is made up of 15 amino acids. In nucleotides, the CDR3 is TGTGCCAGCAGCACAACAGGGGAGTACAATTCACCCCTCCACTTT. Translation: CASSTTGEYNSPLHF.

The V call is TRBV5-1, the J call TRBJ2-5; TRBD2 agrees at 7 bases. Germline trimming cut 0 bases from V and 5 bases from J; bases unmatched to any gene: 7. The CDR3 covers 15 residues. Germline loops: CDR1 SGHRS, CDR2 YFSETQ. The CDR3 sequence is CASSLAWRGGETQYF. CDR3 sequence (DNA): TGCGCCAGCAGCTTGGCCTGGCGGGGAGGGGAGACCCAGTACTTC. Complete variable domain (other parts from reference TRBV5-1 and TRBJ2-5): KAGVTQTPRYLIKTRGQQVTLSCSPISGHRSVSWYQQTPGQGLQFLFEYFSETQRNKGNFPGRFSGRQFSNSRSEMNVSTLELGDSALYLCASSLAWRGGETQYFGPGTRLLVL.

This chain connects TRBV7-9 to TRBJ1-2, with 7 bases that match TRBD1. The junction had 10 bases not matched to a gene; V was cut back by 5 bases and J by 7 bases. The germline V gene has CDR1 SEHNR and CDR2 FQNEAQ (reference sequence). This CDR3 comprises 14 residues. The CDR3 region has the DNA TGTGCCAGCAGCCTCCCGGGACAGTTCGTTGGCTACACCTTC. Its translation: CASSLPGQFVGYTF.

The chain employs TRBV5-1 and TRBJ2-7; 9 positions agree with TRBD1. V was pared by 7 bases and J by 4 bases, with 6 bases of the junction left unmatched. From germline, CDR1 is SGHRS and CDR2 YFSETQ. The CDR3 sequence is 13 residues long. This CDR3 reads CASYRGREYEQYV. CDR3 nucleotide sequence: TGCGCCAGCTACAGGGGGCGCGAGTACGAGCAGTACGTC.

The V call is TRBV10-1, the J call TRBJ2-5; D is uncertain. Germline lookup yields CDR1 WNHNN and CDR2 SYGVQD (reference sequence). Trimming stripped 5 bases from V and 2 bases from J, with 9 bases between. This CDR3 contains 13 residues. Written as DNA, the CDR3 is TGCGCCAGCAGTTCACAGTCACAAGAGACCCAGTACTTC. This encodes CASSSQSQETQYF.

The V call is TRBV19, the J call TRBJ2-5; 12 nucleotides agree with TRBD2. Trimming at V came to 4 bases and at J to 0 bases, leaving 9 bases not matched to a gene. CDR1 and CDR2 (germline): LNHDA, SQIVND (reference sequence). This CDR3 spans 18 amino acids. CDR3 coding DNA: TGTGCCAGTAGTAGTGGGCTAGCGGGAGGGTGGTACCAAGAGACCCAGTACTTC. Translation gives CASSSGLAGGWYQETQYF.

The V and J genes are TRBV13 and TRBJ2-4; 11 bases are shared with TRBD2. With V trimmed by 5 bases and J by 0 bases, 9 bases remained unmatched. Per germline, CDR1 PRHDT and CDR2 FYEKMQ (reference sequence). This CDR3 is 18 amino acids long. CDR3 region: CASSQGASGGLAKNIQYF. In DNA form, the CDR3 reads TGTGCCAGCAGCCAGGGGGCTAGCGGGGGGCTAGCCAAAAACATTCAGTACTTC.

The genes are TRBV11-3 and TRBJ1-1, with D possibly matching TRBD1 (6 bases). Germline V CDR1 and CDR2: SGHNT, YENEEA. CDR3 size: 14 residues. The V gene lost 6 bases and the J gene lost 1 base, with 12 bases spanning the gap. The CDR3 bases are TGTGCCAGCAGTCTCCAGGGGAGGAACACTGAAGCTTTCTTT. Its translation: CASSLQGRNTEAFF.

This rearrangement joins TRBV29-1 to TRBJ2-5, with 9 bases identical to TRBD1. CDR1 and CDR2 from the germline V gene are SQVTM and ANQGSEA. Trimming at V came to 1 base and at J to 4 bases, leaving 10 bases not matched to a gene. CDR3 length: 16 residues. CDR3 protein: CSVEGSGTGIRETQYF. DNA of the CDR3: TGCAGCGTTGAAGGGTCCGGGACAGGGATCCGAGAGACCCAGTACTTC.

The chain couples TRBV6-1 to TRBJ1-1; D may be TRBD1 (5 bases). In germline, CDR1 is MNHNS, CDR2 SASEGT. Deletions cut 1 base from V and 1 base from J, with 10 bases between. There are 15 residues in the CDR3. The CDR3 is CASSEDWGRNTEAFF. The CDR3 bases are TGTGCCAGCAGTGAAGACTGGGGCCGGAACACTGAAGCTTTCTTT.

CDR3 DNA: TGTGCCAGCAGCTTCGCGCCGACAGGGGGAAGAATGACCCAGTACTTC. It codes for CASSFAPTGGRMTQYF. This chain uses TRBV5-4 with TRBJ2-5; 9 bases fit TRBD1. With V trimmed by 2 bases and J by 7 bases, 12 bases remained unmatched. The CDR3 contains 16 residues. Germline CDR1 SGHNT, CDR2 YYREEE (reference sequence).

The CDR3 region is CAWSPGLAGEDTQYF. For the CDR3, the DNA is TGTGCCTGGAGTCCGGGACTAGCGGGAGAAGATACGCAGTATTTT. The rearrangement links TRBV30 to TRBJ2-3, with 14 bases matching TRBD2. The CDR3 spans 15 residues. Per the germline V gene, CDR1 is GTSNPN and CDR2 is SVGIG (reference sequence). With V trimmed by 2 bases and J by 5 bases, 3 bases remained unmatched.

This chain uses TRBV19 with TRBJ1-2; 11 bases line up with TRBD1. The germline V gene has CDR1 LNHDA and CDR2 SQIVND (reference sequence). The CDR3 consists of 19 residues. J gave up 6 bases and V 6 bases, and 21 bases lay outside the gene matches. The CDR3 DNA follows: TGTGCCAGTAGCCAAGACCGCGGGACAGGGGGAAGTGGATTCAATGGCTACACCTTC. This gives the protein CASSQDRGTGGSGFNGYTF.

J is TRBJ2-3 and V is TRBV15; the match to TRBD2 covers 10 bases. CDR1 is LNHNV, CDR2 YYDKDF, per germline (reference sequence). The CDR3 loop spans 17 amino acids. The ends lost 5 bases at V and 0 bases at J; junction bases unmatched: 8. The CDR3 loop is CATSGRTSGLSTDTQYF. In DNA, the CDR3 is TGTGCCACCAGCGGAAGGACTAGCGGACTAAGCACAGATACGCAGTATTTT.

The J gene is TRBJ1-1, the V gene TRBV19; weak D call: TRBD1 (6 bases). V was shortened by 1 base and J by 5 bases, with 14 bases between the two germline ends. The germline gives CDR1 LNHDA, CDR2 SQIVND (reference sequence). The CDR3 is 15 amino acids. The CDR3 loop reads CASSIVAGAGTEAFF. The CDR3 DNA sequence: TGTGCCAGTAGTATAGTCGCAGGGGCAGGGACTGAAGCTTTCTTT.